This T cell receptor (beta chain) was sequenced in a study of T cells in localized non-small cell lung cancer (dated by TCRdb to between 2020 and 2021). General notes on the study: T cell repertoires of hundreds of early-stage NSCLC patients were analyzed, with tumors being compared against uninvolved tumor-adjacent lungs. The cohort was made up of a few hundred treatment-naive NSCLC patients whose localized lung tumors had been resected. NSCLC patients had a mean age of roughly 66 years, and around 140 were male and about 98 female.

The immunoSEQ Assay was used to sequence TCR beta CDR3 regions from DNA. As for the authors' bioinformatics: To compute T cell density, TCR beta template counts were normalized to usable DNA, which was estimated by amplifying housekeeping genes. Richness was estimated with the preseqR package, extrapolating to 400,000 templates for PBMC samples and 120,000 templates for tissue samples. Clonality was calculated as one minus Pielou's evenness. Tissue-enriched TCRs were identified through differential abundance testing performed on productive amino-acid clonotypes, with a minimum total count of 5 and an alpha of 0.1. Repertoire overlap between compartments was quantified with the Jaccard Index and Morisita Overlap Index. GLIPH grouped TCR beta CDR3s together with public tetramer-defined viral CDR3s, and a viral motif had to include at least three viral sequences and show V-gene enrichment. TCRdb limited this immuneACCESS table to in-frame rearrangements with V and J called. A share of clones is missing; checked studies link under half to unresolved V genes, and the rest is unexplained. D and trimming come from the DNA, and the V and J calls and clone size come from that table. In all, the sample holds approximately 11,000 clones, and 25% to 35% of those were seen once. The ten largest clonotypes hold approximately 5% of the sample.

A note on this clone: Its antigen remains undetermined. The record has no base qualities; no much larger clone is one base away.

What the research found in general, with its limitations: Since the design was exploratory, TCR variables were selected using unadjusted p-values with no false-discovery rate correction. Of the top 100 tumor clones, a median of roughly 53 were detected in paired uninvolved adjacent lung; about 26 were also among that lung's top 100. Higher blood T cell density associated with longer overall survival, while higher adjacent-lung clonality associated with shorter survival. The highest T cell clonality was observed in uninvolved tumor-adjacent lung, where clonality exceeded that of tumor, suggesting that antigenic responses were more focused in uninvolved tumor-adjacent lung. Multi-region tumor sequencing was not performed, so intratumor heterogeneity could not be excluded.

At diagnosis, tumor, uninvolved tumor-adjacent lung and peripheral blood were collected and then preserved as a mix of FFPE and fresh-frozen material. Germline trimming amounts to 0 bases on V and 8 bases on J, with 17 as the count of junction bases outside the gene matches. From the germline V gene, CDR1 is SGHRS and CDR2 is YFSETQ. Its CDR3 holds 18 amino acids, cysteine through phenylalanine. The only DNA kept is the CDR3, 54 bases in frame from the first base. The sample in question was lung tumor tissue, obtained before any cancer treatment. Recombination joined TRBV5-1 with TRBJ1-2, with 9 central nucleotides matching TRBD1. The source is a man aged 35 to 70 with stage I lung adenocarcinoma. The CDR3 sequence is CASSLGGTGPAGRLGYTF. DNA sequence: TGCGCCAGCAGCTTGGGCGGGACAGGGCCCGCCGGTCGGCTCGGCTACACCTTC.